These T cell receptor beta chains were read from a single sample in a study of Graves' ophthalmopathy and Graves' hyperthyroidism. Via MiXCR, TCRdb re-called the multiplex PCR reads, giving one row per CDR3 protein. Among 500,000 to 700,000 distinct CDR3 sequences listed, 20% to 25% were seen once. Sample: peripheral blood. All receptors come from a woman between 18 and 29 years old with stable Graves' hyperthyroidism. Some clones in this sample may be carry-over from other donors' samples. CDR3s include the opening cysteine and the closing phenylalanine or tryptophan. The listing skips clone size in some rows; elsewhere it reads once, few, many or a size class.

cdr3_aa: CASSLQGNGEAFF; clone_size: -; v_call: TRBV19
cdr3_aa: CSAREGAMGYTF; clone_size: many; v_call: TRBV20-1
cdr3_aa: CASSYAGTQQETQYF; clone_size: many; v_call: TRBV6-2/TRBV6-3
cdr3_aa: CAWNRDSHYEQYF; clone_size: -; v_call: TRBV30
cdr3_aa: CASSFPGRQSSSYEQYF; clone_size: many; v_call: TRBV7-3
cdr3_aa: CASAGRGVNTEAFF; clone_size: -; v_call: TRBV11-2
cdr3_aa: CASSYLWGDIGTEAFF; clone_size: -; v_call: TRBV6-2/TRBV6-3
cdr3_aa: CASSLIPSPYGYTF; clone_size: many; v_call: TRBV7-2
cdr3_aa: CASSLTSGPQETQYF; clone_size: many; v_call: TRBV27
cdr3_aa: CSAEREVGREQYF; clone_size: many; v_call: TRBV20-1
cdr3_aa: CSARGQGAETQYF; clone_size: -; v_call: TRBV20-1
cdr3_aa: CASSESTRSGNTIYF; clone_size: few; v_call: TRBV6-1
cdr3_aa: CASSTDRGGLETQYF; clone_size: -; v_call: TRBV6-1
cdr3_aa: CASGFDSEMGSPLHF; clone_size: many; v_call: TRBV12-3/TRBV12-4
cdr3_aa: CASSDPGLVLAKNIQYF; clone_size: -; v_call: TRBV6-2/TRBV6-3
cdr3_aa: CASSSTLGRYNLYEQYF; clone_size: -; v_call: TRBV6-2/TRBV6-3
cdr3_aa: CATSGRPLGTEAFF; clone_size: -; v_call: TRBV15
cdr3_aa: CASSIREKNTEAFF; clone_size: many; v_call: TRBV12-3/TRBV12-4
cdr3_aa: CASSGTSGRTGELFF; clone_size: many; v_call: TRBV12-3/TRBV12-4
cdr3_aa: CASSGTHSYEQYF; clone_size: -; v_call: TRBV2
cdr3_aa: CASSRLRDYAYEQYF; clone_size: many; v_call: TRBV6-5
cdr3_aa: CASTGVGAFF; clone_size: many; v_call: TRBV2
cdr3_aa: CASSRGLIYEQYF; clone_size: -; v_call: TRBV9
cdr3_aa: CASSLTGSDYEQYF; clone_size: many; v_call: TRBV12-3/TRBV12-4
cdr3_aa: CASGPTRGNQPQHF; clone_size: -; v_call: TRBV12-3/TRBV12-4
cdr3_aa: CASSYPVTSGANVLTF; clone_size: many; v_call: TRBV28
cdr3_aa: CASSPERERVGELFF; clone_size: -; v_call: TRBV3-1
cdr3_aa: CASSYLRGQETQYF; clone_size: many; v_call: TRBV6-2/TRBV6-3
cdr3_aa: CASSFSLAPSYEQYF; clone_size: few; v_call: TRBV12-3/TRBV12-4
cdr3_aa: CASALGQGSYGYTF; clone_size: -; v_call: TRBV30
cdr3_aa: CASSGVPTGTGTYEQYF; clone_size: -; v_call: TRBV11-2
cdr3_aa: CASSPTTSGRETQYF; clone_size: -; v_call: TRBV7-2
cdr3_aa: CASSQEMATEAFF; clone_size: many; v_call: TRBV14
cdr3_aa: CASSQAVGVGGYEQYF; clone_size: many; v_call: TRBV4-2
cdr3_aa: CASSPAFMNTEAFF; clone_size: few; v_call: TRBV18
cdr3_aa: CASSGGTGDSNQPQHF; clone_size: many; v_call: TRBV7-8
cdr3_aa: CASSSPGTTVYEQYF; clone_size: many; v_call: TRBV6-5
cdr3_aa: CAWSRTGHPYGYTF; clone_size: many; v_call: TRBV30
cdr3_aa: CASSIKAYEQYF; clone_size: -; v_call: TRBV7-9
cdr3_aa: CAWSEGLAGGWETQYF; clone_size: -; v_call: TRBV30
cdr3_aa: CSARAGVGNQPQHF; clone_size: many; v_call: TRBV20-1
cdr3_aa: CASSERLIAYEQYF; clone_size: few; v_call: TRBV2
cdr3_aa: CASSLRQLYGYTF; clone_size: many; v_call: TRBV12-3/TRBV12-4
cdr3_aa: CASSMRASEGYTF; clone_size: many; v_call: TRBV19
cdr3_aa: CASRESGRGHEQYF; clone_size: many; v_call: TRBV27
cdr3_aa: CASKQGKGEQYF; clone_size: once; v_call: TRBV28
cdr3_aa: CASSSTDETQYF; clone_size: many; v_call: TRBV12-3/TRBV12-4
cdr3_aa: CASSRRDRGRKETQYF; clone_size: many; v_call: TRBV7-2
cdr3_aa: CATSRDREGVEAFF; clone_size: -; v_call: TRBV15
cdr3_aa: CASSQVNTIYF; clone_size: few; v_call: TRBV14
cdr3_aa: CASSLAFGPYEQYF; clone_size: -; v_call: TRBV7-2
cdr3_aa: CASSQTGDYEQYF; clone_size: many; v_call: TRBV4-1
cdr3_aa: CASSLSPGLGYGYTF; clone_size: many; v_call: TRBV27
cdr3_aa: CSAFLVSSGGASYEQYF; clone_size: -; v_call: TRBV20-1
cdr3_aa: CASSLSEGTEAFF; clone_size: many; v_call: TRBV28
cdr3_aa: CASSQRLTWQPQHF; clone_size: many; v_call: TRBV4-1
cdr3_aa: CAWSKTNRYYGYTF; clone_size: few; v_call: TRBV30
cdr3_aa: CASHEAGAGEQYF; clone_size: many; v_call: TRBV25-1